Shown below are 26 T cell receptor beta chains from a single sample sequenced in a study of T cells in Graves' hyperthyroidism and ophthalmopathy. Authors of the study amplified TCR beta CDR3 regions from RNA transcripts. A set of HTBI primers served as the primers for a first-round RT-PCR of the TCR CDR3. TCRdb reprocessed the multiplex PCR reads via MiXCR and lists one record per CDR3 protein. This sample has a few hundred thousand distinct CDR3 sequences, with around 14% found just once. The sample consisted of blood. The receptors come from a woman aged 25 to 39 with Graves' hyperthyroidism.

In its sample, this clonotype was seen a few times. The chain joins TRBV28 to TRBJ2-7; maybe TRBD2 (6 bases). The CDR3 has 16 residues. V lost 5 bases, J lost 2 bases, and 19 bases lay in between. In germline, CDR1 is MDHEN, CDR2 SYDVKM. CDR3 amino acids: CASSSPAGTLTYEQYF. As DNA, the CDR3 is TGTGCCAGCAGTAGCCCGGCCGGGACTCTAACCTACGAGCAGTACTTC.

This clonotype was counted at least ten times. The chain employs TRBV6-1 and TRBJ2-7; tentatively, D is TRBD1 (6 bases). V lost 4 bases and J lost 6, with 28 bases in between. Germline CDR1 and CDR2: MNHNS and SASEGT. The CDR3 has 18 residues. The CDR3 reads CASSARNPGVGVSLEQYF. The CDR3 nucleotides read TGTGCCAGCAGTGCGCGAAATCCAGGGGTTGGGGTTAGTCTCGAGCAGTACTTC.

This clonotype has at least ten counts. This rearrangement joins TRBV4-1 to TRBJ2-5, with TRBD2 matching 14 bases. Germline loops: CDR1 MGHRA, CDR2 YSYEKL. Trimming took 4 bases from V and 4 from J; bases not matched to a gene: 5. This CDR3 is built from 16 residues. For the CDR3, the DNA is TGCGCCAGCAGCCGAGTGGGACTAGCGGGAGCAGAGACCCAGTACTTC. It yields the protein CASSRVGLAGAETQYF.

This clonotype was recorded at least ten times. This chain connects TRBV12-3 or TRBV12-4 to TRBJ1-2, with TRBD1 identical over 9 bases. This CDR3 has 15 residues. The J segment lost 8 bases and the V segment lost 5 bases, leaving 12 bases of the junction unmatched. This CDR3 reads CASSPRGTGIGGYTF. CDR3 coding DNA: TGTGCCAGCAGTCCCCGTGGGACAGGGATTGGAGGCTACACCTTC.

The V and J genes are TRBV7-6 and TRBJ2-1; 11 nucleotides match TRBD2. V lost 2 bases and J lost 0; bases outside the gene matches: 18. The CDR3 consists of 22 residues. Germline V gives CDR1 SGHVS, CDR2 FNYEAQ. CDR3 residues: CASSLPTNTRTSGSSSYNEQFF. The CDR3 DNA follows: TGTGCCAGCAGCTTACCCACCAATACGAGGACTAGCGGGTCGAGCTCCTACAATGAGCAGTTCTTC.

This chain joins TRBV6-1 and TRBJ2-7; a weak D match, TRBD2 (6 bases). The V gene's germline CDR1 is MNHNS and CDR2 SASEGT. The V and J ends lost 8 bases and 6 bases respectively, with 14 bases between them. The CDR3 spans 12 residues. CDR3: CASGGKGSEQYF. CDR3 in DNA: TGTGCCAGCGGGGGGAAAGGAAGCGAGCAGTACTTC.

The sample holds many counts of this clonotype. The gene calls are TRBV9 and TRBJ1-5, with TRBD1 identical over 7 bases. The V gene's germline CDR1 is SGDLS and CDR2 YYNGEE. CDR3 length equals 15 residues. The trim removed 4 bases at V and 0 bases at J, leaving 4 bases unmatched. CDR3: CASSRDRYSNQPQHF. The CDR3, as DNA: TGTGCCAGCAGCCGGGACAGATATAGCAATCAGCCCCAGCATTTT.

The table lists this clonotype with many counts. CDR3 sequence (DNA): TGTGCCAGCAGCTTAGTTTCACCTAGCGGGAGATTTGAGCAGTTCTTC. Protein: CASSLVSPSGRFEQFF. The gene calls are TRBV7-8 and TRBJ2-1; 10 bases match TRBD2. The J segment lost 9 bases and the V segment lost 1 base, leaving 9 bases of the junction unmatched. The CDR3 spans 16 residues. CDR1 is SGHVS and CDR2 is FQNEAQ in the germline V gene. The full variable domain, in which reference TRBV7-8 and TRBJ2-1 provide the parts outside the CDR3, is GAGVSQSPRYKVAKRGQDVALRCDPISGHVSLFWYQQALGQGPEFLTYFQNEAQLDKSGLPSDRFFAERPEGSVSTLKIQRTQQEDSAVYLCASSLVSPSGRFEQFFGPGTRLTVL.

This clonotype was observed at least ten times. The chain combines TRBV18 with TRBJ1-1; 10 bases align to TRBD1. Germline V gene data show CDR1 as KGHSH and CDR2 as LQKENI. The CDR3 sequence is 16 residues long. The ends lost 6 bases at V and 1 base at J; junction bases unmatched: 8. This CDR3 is CASSPRQGATNTEAFF. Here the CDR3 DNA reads TGTGCCAGCTCGCCGAGACAGGGGGCCACGAACACTGAAGCTTTCTTT.

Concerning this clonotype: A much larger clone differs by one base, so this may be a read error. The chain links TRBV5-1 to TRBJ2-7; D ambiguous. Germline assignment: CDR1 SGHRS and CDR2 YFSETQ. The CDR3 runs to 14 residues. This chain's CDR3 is CANSHPGSMGEQYF. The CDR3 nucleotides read TGCGCCAACAGCCACCCGGGCTCCATGGGGGAGCAGTACTTC.

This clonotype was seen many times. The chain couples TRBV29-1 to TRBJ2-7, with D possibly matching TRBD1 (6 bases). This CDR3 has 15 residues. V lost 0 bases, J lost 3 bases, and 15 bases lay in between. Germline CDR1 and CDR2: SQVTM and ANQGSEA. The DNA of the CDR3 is TGCAGCGTTGAAGATTCAGGGGCCGACAACTACGAGCAGTACTTC. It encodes CSVEDSGADNYEQYF.

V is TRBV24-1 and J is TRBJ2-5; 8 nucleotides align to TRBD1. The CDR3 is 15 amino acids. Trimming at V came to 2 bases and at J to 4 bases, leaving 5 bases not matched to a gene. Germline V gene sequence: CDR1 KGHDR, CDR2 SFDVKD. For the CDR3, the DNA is TGTGCCACCAGTGATTCCCGGACAGGGACAGAGACCCAGTACTTC. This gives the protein CATSDSRTGTETQYF.

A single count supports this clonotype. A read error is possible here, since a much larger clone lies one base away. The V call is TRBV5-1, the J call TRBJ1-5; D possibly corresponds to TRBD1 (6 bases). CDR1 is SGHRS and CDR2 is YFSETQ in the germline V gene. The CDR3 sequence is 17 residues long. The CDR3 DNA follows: TGCGCCAGCAGCTTGTCGGCAGGGCCGGGGGGCAATCAGCCCCGGCATTTT. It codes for CASSLSAGPGGNQPRHF.

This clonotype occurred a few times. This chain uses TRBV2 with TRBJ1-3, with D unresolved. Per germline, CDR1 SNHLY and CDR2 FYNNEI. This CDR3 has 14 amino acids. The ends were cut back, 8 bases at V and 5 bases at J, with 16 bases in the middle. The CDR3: CASSPTGVRNTIYF. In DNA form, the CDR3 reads TGTGCCAGCTCTCCAACGGGAGTAAGAAACACCATATATTTT.

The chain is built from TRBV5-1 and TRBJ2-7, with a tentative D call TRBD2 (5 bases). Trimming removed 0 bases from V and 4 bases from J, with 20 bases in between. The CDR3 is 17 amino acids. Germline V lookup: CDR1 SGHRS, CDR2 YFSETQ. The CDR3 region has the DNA TGCGCCAGCAGCTTGGTGCCCGTGGAGGCGGTGGAGTACGAGCAGTACTTC. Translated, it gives CASSLVPVEAVEYEQYF.

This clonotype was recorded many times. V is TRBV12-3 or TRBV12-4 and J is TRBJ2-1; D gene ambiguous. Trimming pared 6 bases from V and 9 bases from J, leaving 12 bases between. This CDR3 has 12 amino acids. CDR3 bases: TGTGCCAGCAGACTCACTAATCTTGAGCAGTTCTTC. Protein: CASRLTNLEQFF.

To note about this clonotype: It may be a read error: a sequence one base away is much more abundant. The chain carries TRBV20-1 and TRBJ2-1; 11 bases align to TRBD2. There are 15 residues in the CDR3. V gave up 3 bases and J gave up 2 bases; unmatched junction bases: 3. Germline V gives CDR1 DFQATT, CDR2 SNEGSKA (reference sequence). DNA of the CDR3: TGCAGTGCTAGGGATAGCGGGGGGGCCTACAATGAGCAGTTCTTC. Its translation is CSARDSGGAYNEQFF.

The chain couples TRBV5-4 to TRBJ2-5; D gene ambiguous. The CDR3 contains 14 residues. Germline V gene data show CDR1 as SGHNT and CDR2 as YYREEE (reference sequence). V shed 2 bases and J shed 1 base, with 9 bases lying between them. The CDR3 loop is CASSFADLQETQYF. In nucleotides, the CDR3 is TGTGCCAGCAGCTTCGCCGATCTCCAAGAGACCCAGTACTTC.

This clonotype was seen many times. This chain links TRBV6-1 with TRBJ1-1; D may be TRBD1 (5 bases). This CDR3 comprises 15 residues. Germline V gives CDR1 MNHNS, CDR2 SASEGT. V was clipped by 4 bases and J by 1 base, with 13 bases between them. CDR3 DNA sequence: TGTGCCAGCAGTGGGGGGGTCGGGTGGAACACTGAAGCTTTCTTT. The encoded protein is CASSGGVGWNTEAFF.

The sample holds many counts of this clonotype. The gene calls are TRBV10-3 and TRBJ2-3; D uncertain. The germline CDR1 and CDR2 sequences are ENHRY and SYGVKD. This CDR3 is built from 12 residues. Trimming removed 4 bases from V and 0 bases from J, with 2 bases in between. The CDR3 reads CAISGSTDTQYF. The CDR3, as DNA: TGTGCCATCAGTGGCAGCACAGATACGCAGTATTTT.

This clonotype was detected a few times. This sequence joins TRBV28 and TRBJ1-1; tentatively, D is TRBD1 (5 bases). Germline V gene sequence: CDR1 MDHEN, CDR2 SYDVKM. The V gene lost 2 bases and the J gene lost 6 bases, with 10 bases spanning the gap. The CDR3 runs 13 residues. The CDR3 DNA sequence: TGTGCCAGCAGTTTACCCGAAGGGGCTGAAGCTTTCTTT. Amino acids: CASSLPEGAEAFF.

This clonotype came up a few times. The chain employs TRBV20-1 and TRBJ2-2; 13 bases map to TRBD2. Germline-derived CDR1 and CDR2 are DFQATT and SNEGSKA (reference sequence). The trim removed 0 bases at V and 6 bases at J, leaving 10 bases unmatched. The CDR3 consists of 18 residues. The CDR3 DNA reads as TGCAGTGCTAGAGAAAGGGCACTAGCGGGAGGGGATCCCGGGGAGCTGTTTTTT. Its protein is CSARERALAGGDPGELFF.

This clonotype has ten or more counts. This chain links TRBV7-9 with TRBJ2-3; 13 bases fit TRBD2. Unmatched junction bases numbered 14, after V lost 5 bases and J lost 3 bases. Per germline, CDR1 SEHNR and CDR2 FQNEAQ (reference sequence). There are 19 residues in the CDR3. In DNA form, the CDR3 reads TGTGCCAGCAGCCCCCGATACGGACTAGCGGGAGTTGGAACAGATACGCAGTATTTT. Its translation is CASSPRYGLAGVGTDTQYF.

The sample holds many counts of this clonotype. For the CDR3, the DNA is TGTGCCAGCAGCTTAGGGACCTACACTGAAGCTTTCTTT. Its protein is CASSLGTYTEAFF. The chain has TRBV7-2 and TRBJ1-1; D gene ambiguous. Trimming took 1 base from V and 3 from J, leaving 6 bases between them. CDR1 is SGHTA, CDR2 FQGNSA, per germline. The CDR3 spans 13 residues.

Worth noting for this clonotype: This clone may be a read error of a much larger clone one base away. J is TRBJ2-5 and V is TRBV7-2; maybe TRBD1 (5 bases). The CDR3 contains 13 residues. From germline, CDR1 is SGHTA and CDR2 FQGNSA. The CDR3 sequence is CASSYRTQGTQYF. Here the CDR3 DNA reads TGTGCCAGCAGCTACAGGACCCAAGGGACCCAGTACTTC.

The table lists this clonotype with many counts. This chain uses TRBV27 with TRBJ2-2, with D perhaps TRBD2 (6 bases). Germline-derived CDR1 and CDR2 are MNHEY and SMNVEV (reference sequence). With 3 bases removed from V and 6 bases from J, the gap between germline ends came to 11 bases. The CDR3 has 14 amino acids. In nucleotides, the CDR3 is TGTGCCAGCAGTTTGAGCGGGTCCCCCGGGGAGCTGTTTTTT. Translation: CASSLSGSPGELFF.